Reported below is one TCR beta chain. What it binds is unknown. This sample stems from a study of shared clonotypes between healthy human individuals. Study in general: The donors, a couple of women and three men, were aged 18 to 49.

From germline, CDR1 is SEHNR and CDR2 FQNEAQ (reference sequence). The CDR3 covers 14 residues. Trimming cost V 1 base and J 6 bases; bases outside gene matches: 4. Terminally differentiated effector memory CD45RA+ cells were left out of the naive CD8 fraction, which was CD45RO-negative and positively selected for CCR7. Findings and caveats of the study: Compared with memory subsets, naive subsets generally had larger estimated richness. A few donors held approximately 5% of naive CD4 clonotypes in common.

The genomic DNA of each subset was split evenly across several immunoSEQ plates. Produced via immunoSEQ multiplex PCR; TCRdb's table is partial and in-frame only. This repertoire shows hundreds of thousands of clones, about 92% found once; its top ten account for approximately 25%. The chain recombines TRBV7-9 with TRBJ1-2, with 8 bases fitting TRBD1. The sequence came from a man aged 25 to 45 in good health. The sample comprised naive CD8+ T cells sorted from blood. The CDR3: CASSLDRGIDGYTF. In DNA, the CDR3 is TGTGCCAGCAGCTTAGACAGGGGGATCGATGGCTACACCTTC.